Listed here are 27 T cell receptor beta chains from one sample, sequenced in a study of shared clonotypes between healthy human individuals. Generated by immunoSEQ multiplex PCR, the TCRdb table keeps only in-frame clones and is missing some. Among hundreds of thousands of clones listed, about 85% were seen once. The material sequenced was PBMCs. The receptors derive from a woman in her thirties or forties in good health. Some clones in this sample may be carry-over from other donors' samples.

The genes are TRBV19 and TRBJ1-5; weak D call: TRBD1 (6 bases). Trimming shortened V by 5 bases and J by 3 bases, and 17 bases separated the two germline ends. Germline V gene sequence: CDR1 LNHDA, CDR2 SQIVND (reference sequence). The CDR3 length is 16 residues. CDR3 DNA sequence: TGTGCCAGTAGTGTTCCCGGGACACAATCCAATCAGCCCCAGCATTTT. This sequence encodes CASSVPGTQSNQPQHF.

V and J are TRBV15 and TRBJ1-2; 12 bases match TRBD1. Germline V gene data show CDR1 as LNHNV and CDR2 as YYDKDF (reference sequence). Unmatched junction bases numbered 15, after V lost 5 bases and J lost 2 bases. The CDR3 has 19 residues. The CDR3 here is CATSGNLGTGGNRNYGYTF. CDR3 nucleotides: TGTGCCACCAGCGGCAATCTCGGGACAGGGGGCAATCGAAACTATGGCTACACCTTC.

As for this clone: With a much larger clone just one base away, this may be a read error. The gene calls are TRBV28 and TRBJ1-5; D is undetermined. The CDR3 loop spans 17 amino acids. Looked up from germline, CDR1 is MDHEN and CDR2 is SYDVKM. For the CDR3, the DNA is TGTGCCGGCAGTTTAACTTTGGGGTTAACGGGCAATCAGCCCCAGCATTTT. Translated, it gives CAGSLTLGLTGNQPQHF.

J is TRBJ1-1 and V is TRBV7-9; no firm D call. This CDR3 comprises 13 residues. CDR1 is SEHNR and CDR2 is FQNEAQ in the germline V gene (reference sequence). V lost 6 bases and J 0 bases, leaving 8 bases between the germline ends. The CDR3 sequence is CASSPQMNTEAFF. The CDR3 DNA sequence: TGTGCCAGCAGTCCCCAGATGAACACTGAAGCTTTCTTT. The variable domain in full, completed from reference TRBV7-9 and TRBJ1-1, reads DTGVSQNPRHKITKRGQNVTFRCDPISEHNRLYWYRQTLGQGPEFLTYFQNEAQLEKSRLLSDRFSAERPKGSFSTLEIQRTEQGDSAMYLCASSPQMNTEAFFGQGTRLTVV.

As regards this clone: Within the sample, other DNA sequences also encode this same CDR3. The chain couples TRBV30 to TRBJ2-3, with 10 bases identical to TRBD2. Looked up from germline, CDR1 is GTSNPN and CDR2 is SVGIG (reference sequence). The CDR3 is 14 residues long. J lost 2 bases, V lost 3 bases, and 2 bases had no gene match. The chain's CDR3 is CAWSGLAVTDTQYF. CDR3 coding DNA: TGTGCCTGGAGCGGACTAGCGGTCACAGATACGCAGTATTTT.

The chain has TRBV2 and TRBJ2-3, with 8 positions matching TRBD2. The CDR3 runs to 16 residues. Losses at the gene ends were 5 bases for V and 6 bases for J; bases not matched to a gene: 13. Per the germline V gene, CDR1 is SNHLY and CDR2 is FYNNEI. CDR3: CASSPRIGRARDTQYF. As DNA, the CDR3 is TGTGCCAGCAGTCCCCGGATCGGGAGGGCGAGGGATACGCAGTATTTT. Full variable domain (rest looked up from reference TRBV2 and TRBJ2-3): EPEVTQTPSHQVTQMGQEVILRCVPISNHLYFYWYRQILGQKVEFLVSFYNNEISEKSEIFDDQFSVERPDGSNFTLKIRSTKLEDSAMYFCASSPRIGRARDTQYFGPGTRLTVL.

The genes are TRBV5-6 and TRBJ2-3; 15 bases are shared with TRBD2. The V segment lost 0 bases and the J segment 3 bases; nucleotides outside the gene matches: 5. CDR1 and CDR2 (germline): SGHDT, YYEEEE. The CDR3 is made up of 18 amino acids. DNA for the CDR3: TGTGCCAGCAGCTTGGTCGCCGGGACTAGCGGGAGGACAGATACGCAGTATTTT. Translating it yields CASSLVAGTSGRTDTQYF.

This clone was recorded only once. The chain joins TRBV7-2 to TRBJ2-5; 7 bases are shared with TRBD2. V shed 1 base and J 4 bases; nucleotides not matched to a gene: 9. The CDR3 extends over 16 amino acids. Germline V lookup: CDR1 SGHTA, CDR2 FQGNSA. CDR3 DNA sequence: TGTGCCAGCAGCTTAGGACTGAGCGGGGTAGGAGAGACCCAGTACTTC. It codes for CASSLGLSGVGETQYF.

The chain carries TRBV30 and TRBJ2-2, with D maybe TRBD2 (6 bases). Looked up from germline, CDR1 is GTSNPN and CDR2 is SVGIG (reference sequence). V gave up 0 bases and J gave up 5 bases, with 19 bases separating them. The CDR3 contains 17 residues. CDR3: CAWSVVEGLAPTGELFF. CDR3 nucleotides: TGTGCCTGGAGTGTGGTGGAGGGCCTAGCCCCAACCGGGGAGCTGTTTTTT.

CDR3 bases: TGTGCCAGCAGTCCCCCCCGCGGGACAAGCTCCTACGAGCAGTACTTC. Translation: CASSPPRGTSSYEQYF. The V gene is TRBV7-9, the J gene TRBJ2-7, with D possibly called TRBD1 or TRBD2 (6 bases each). V lost 6 bases and J lost 0, with 18 bases in between. The CDR3 is 16 residues long. Germline assignment: CDR1 SEHNR and CDR2 FQNEAQ (reference sequence). Filled out from reference TRBV7-9 and TRBJ2-7, the complete variable domain reads DTGVSQNPRHKITKRGQNVTFRCDPISEHNRLYWYRQTLGQGPEFLTYFQNEAQLEKSRLLSDRFSAERPKGSFSTLEIQRTEQGDSAMYLCASSPPRGTSSYEQYFGPGTRLTVT.

The chain recombines TRBV2 with TRBJ2-7, with 14 bases aligning to TRBD2. Germline CDR1 SNHLY, CDR2 FYNNEI. This CDR3 is 23 amino acids long. The J segment lost 3 bases and the V segment lost 4 bases, leaving 26 bases of the junction unmatched. The CDR3 loop reads CASSGALDRETSGRAKSFYEQYF. DNA for the CDR3: TGTGCCAGCAGTGGGGCTTTAGACAGGGAGACTAGCGGGAGGGCCAAAAGCTTCTACGAGCAGTACTTC.

The chain employs TRBV28 and TRBJ1-2, with D perhaps TRBD1 (5 bases). Germline CDR1 is MDHEN and CDR2 is SYDVKM. V lost 8 bases and J 6 bases, leaving 10 bases between the germline ends. The length of the CDR3 is 11 residues. CDR3 DNA: TGTGCCAGCGGCCGGGGGAATGGCTACACCTTC. Its protein is CASGRGNGYTF.

CDR3 sequence (DNA): TGTGCCAGCAGCCAAGACCTCGGACAGGGGGGAGATGAGCAGTTCTTC. Protein: CASSQDLGQGGDEQFF. The chain uses TRBV4-2 and TRBJ2-1; 10 bases align to TRBD1. CDR1 LGHNA and CDR2 YNFKEQ come from the germline V gene. After removal of 0 bases from V and 8 bases from J, the junction contained 7 bases not matched to a gene. The CDR3 loop spans 16 amino acids.

This clone came up once. The genes are TRBV19 and TRBJ1-2; D remains ambiguous. The V gene lost 0 bases and the J gene lost 3 bases, with 5 bases spanning the gap. CDR3 size: 13 residues. The germline V gene has CDR1 LNHDA and CDR2 SQIVND (reference sequence). Here the CDR3 reads CASSIDRYYGYTF. The CDR3 nucleotides are TGTGCCAGTAGTATAGACAGGTACTATGGCTACACCTTC.

This clone came up once. This rearrangement joins TRBV4-3 to TRBJ2-1, with D hard to call. The CDR3 extends over 13 amino acids. V lost 0 bases and J lost 7, with 7 bases in between. Per germline, CDR1 LGHNA and CDR2 YSLEER. Here the CDR3 DNA reads TGCGCCAGCAGCCAAGATTTGGGGAATGAGCAGTTCTTC. As protein: CASSQDLGNEQFF.

This clone is a singleton in its sample. The CDR3 loop is CASSFQGRTPATNEKLFF. DNA for the CDR3: TGTGCCAGCAGTTTCCAGGGGCGGACCCCTGCAACTAATGAAAAACTGTTTTTT. J is TRBJ1-4 and V is TRBV27, with D tentatively TRBD1 (6 bases). The ends were cut back, 3 bases at V and 0 bases at J, with 17 bases in the middle. The germline gives CDR1 MNHEY, CDR2 SMNVEV (reference sequence). This CDR3 is 18 amino acids long. Full variable domain (outside the CDR3, taken from reference TRBV27 and TRBJ1-4): EAQVTQNPRYLITVTGKKLTVTCSQNMNHEYMSWYRQDPGLGLRQIYYSMNVEVTDKGDVPEGYKVSRKEKRNFPLILESPSPNQTSLYFCASSFQGRTPATNEKLFFGSGTQLSVL.

V and J are TRBV7-3 and TRBJ2-3; 12 bases line up with TRBD2. The junction had 3 bases not matched to a gene; V was cut back by 5 bases and J by 6 bases. CDR3 length: 14 residues. CDR1 is SGHTA and CDR2 is FQGTGA in the germline V gene. The CDR3: CASSQTSGSDTQYF. The CDR3 bases are TGTGCCAGCAGCCAGACTAGCGGGAGTGATACGCAGTATTTT.

The chain combines TRBV18 with TRBJ1-5; perhaps TRBD1 as D (5 bases). V dropped 6 bases and J dropped 5 bases, with 14 bases sitting between them. This CDR3 has 14 amino acids. The V gene's germline CDR1 is KGHSH and CDR2 LQKENI. The CDR3 region has the DNA TGTGCCAGCTCCCGACAGCCACTTTATCAGCCCCAGCATTTT. This encodes CASSRQPLYQPQHF. Based on the CDR3 plus reference TRBV18 and TRBJ1-5, the full variable domain is NAGVMQNPRHLVRRRGQEARLRCSPMKGHSHVYWYRQLPEEGLKFMVYLQKENIIDESGMPKERFSAEFPKEGPSILRIQQVVRGDSAAYFCASSRQPLYQPQHFGDGTRLSIL.

The genes are TRBV20-1 and TRBJ1-4, with D tentatively TRBD1 (6 bases). This CDR3 contains 11 residues. The V gene's germline CDR1 is DFQATT and CDR2 SNEGSKA (reference sequence). The CDR3 is CSVTLRGGLFF. CDR3 in DNA: TGCAGCGTAACACTGAGAGGGGGACTGTTTTTT.

The chain joins TRBV5-4 to TRBJ1-2; D might be TRBD1 (6 bases). V lost 4 bases to trimming and J lost 5 bases, with 15 bases between them. Germline-derived CDR1 and CDR2 are SGHNT and YYREEE (reference sequence). This CDR3 comprises 14 residues. The CDR3 nucleotides read TGTGCCAGCAGCCCAGACAGGACGGGGTATGGCTACACCTTC. Translated: CASSPDRTGYGYTF.

This clone was detected a few times. The rearrangement links TRBV7-2 to TRBJ2-7; 8 bases map to TRBD2. CDR1 is SGHTA, CDR2 FQGNSA, per germline. This CDR3 region has 13 residues. Unmatched junction bases numbered 6, after V lost 5 bases and J lost 6 bases. This CDR3 reads CASSERGRVEQYF. In DNA, the CDR3 is TGTGCCAGCAGCGAGCGGGGGAGGGTCGAGCAGTACTTC.

The CDR3: CASSLAGTETTNEKLFF. In DNA form, the CDR3 reads TGTGCCAGCAGCTTAGCAGGAACAGAGACAACTAATGAAAAACTGTTTTTT. This chain connects TRBV7-9 to TRBJ1-4, with no clear D. The CDR3 is 17 residues long. Germline-derived CDR1 and CDR2 are SEHNR and FQNEAQ (reference sequence). V was trimmed by 0 bases and J by 0 bases, leaving 11 bases between them. Full variable domain (remainder filled in from reference TRBV7-9 and TRBJ1-4): DTGVSQNPRHKITKRGQNVTFRCDPISEHNRLYWYRQTLGQGPEFLTYFQNEAQLEKSRLLSDRFSAERPKGSFSTLEIQRTEQGDSAMYLCASSLAGTETTNEKLFFGSGTQLSVL.

This chain connects TRBV10-3 to TRBJ2-2; D is unclear. V lost 3 bases and J 6 bases, leaving 14 bases between the germline ends. The germline V gene has CDR1 ENHRY and CDR2 SYGVKD. This CDR3 spans 15 amino acids. CDR3 bases: TGTGCCATCAGTGATGCGATCCAACACGCCGGGGAGCTGTTTTTT. It translates to CAISDAIQHAGELFF.

Turning to this clone: Other DNA variants within this sample encode the same CDR3. The gene calls are TRBV11-2 and TRBJ2-1; 13 bases align to TRBD2. With 3 bases clipped from V and 10 bases from J, the junction kept 3 bases outside the gene matches. The length of the CDR3 is 14 residues. Per germline, CDR1 SGHAT and CDR2 FQNNGV. CDR3 nucleotide sequence: TGTGCCAGCAGCTTGGGGACTAGCGGGAACGAGCAGTTCTTC. This codes for CASSLGTSGNEQFF.

The chain recombines TRBV7-2 with TRBJ2-1; D is unresolved. V lost 4 bases, J lost 10 bases, and 11 bases lay in between. The CDR3 loop spans 12 amino acids. CDR1 and CDR2 from the germline V gene are SGHTA and FQGNSA. The CDR3 coding sequence is TGTGCCAGCAGCTCCTCATTCAGGGAGCAGTTCTTC. Translating gives CASSSSFREQFF.

The chain combines TRBV14 with TRBJ2-5; D is unresolved. CDR3 length: 13 amino acids. The germline gives CDR1 SGHDN, CDR2 FVKESK. V lost 1 base, J lost 3 bases, and 6 bases lay in between. This CDR3 is CASSQGLEETQYF. Here the CDR3 DNA reads TGTGCCAGCAGCCAAGGGTTGGAAGAGACCCAGTACTTC.

This clone was counted once. This rearrangement joins TRBV6-6 to TRBJ2-7; 10 positions agree with TRBD2. CDR3 length: 15 residues. CDR1 MNHNY and CDR2 SVGAGI come from the germline V gene (reference sequence). V gave up 0 bases and J gave up 3 bases; unmatched junction bases: 2. CDR3 protein: CASSYSGLANYEQYF. As DNA, the CDR3 is TGTGCCAGCAGTTACTCGGGACTAGCGAACTACGAGCAGTACTTC.